The sample holds a few counts of the clone carrying this TCR beta chain. Its antigen is currently unknown. Distinct nucleotide sequences in the sample also encode this CDR3. The CDR3 sequence is 13 residues long. Trimming removed 2 bases at V and 2 bases at J, with 6 bases between. CDR1 is KGHSH and CDR2 is LQKENI in the germline V gene. This record comes from a study of shared clonotypes between healthy human individuals. Study context: Per donor, CD8 memory used one plate, CD8 naive used two, CD4 memory used three and CD4 naive used three. Study-wide findings and caveats: Four donors shared approximately 5% of their naive CD4 clonotypes. Sorted-subset sequencing was shown by rarefaction to be incomplete despite large depth.

In the original analysis: There were no quality scores in the junction-only immunoSEQ sequences, so filtering differed. This table comes from immunoSEQ multiplex PCR, and its TCRdb copy is limited to in-frame clones, with some not included. That table furnishes V, J and clone size, whereas the DNA furnished D and trimming. The table lists more than 2,000,000 clones, about 92% of them singletons. The specimen sequenced was naive CD4+ T cells sorted from blood. Subset specified: CD45RA+ positively selected. The receptor comes from a man between 18 and 29 years old in good health. The chain links TRBV18 to TRBJ1-2; D remains unclear. CDR3: CASSPGQNYGYTF. CDR3 nucleotides: TGTGCCAGCTCACCAGGGCAGAACTATGGCTACACCTTC. Looking up the rest from reference TRBV18 and TRBJ1-2 gives the full variable domain: NAGVMQNPRHLVRRRGQEARLRCSPMKGHSHVYWYRQLPEEGLKFMVYLQKENIIDESGMPKERFSAEFPKEGPSILRIQQVVRGDSAAYFCASSPGQNYGYTFGSGTRLTVV.